Below, 6 T cell receptor beta chains from the same sample are listed, as sequenced in a study of cytomegalovirus exposure and HLA in healthy donors. PCR primers comprised 60 Vbeta and 13 Jbeta primers. Libraries were prepared by immunoSEQ multiplex PCR; TCRdb keeps only in-frame clonotypes and omits some of them. The table lists about 130,000 clones, about four fifths of them singletons. Source material: PBMCs. These receptors all come from a young man in good health and CMV-seronegative.

This clone occurred once. The rearrangement joins TRBV7-2 to TRBJ1-1; 7 bases line up with TRBD1. This CDR3 comprises 13 residues. The germline V gene encodes CDR1 SGHTA and CDR2 FQGNSA. Germline trimming cut 6 bases from V and 4 bases from J; bases unmatched to any gene: 5. The CDR3 here is CASSRRGITEAFF. CDR3 DNA: TGTGCCAGCAGTCGCAGGGGGATCACTGAAGCTTTCTTT.

This clone is a singleton in its sample. The chain couples TRBV5-1 to TRBJ2-7; D gene ambiguous. The V gene lost 0 bases and the J gene lost 4 bases, with 8 bases spanning the gap. CDR1 and CDR2 from the germline V gene are SGHRS and YFSETQ. CDR3 length equals 13 residues. CDR3: CASSLGPLYEQYF. CDR3 coding DNA: TGCGCCAGCAGCTTGGGTCCTCTTTACGAGCAGTACTTC.

CDR3 protein: CASSPWTATMNTEAFF. As DNA, the CDR3 is TGTGCCAGCAGCCCCTGGACAGCGACCATGAACACTGAAGCTTTCTTT. The V and J genes are TRBV9 and TRBJ1-1, with D possibly being TRBD1 (6 bases). The CDR3 extends over 16 amino acids. The germline V and J ends were trimmed by 4 bases and 0 bases, with 16 bases remaining between them. From germline, CDR1 is SGDLS and CDR2 YYNGEE.

This chain connects TRBV10-3 to TRBJ2-1; D is perhaps TRBD1 (5 bases). Trimming removed 8 bases from V and 4 bases from J, with 9 bases in between. The CDR3 has 12 residues. CDR1 ENHRY and CDR2 SYGVKD come from the germline V gene. CDR3 loop: CAIGDSYNEQFF. The CDR3 bases are TGTGCCATCGGAGACAGTTACAATGAGCAGTTCTTC.

The genes are TRBV9 and TRBJ1-4; 10 bases match TRBD1. Germline V CDR1 and CDR2: SGDLS, YYNGEE. V dropped 3 bases and J dropped 8; count of bases not matched to a gene: 13. The CDR3 sequence is 17 residues long. The CDR3 loop is CASSADRGQMPFEKLFF. DNA of the CDR3: TGTGCCAGCAGCGCCGACAGGGGGCAGATGCCCTTCGAAAAACTGTTTTTT.

Of note for this clone: At the DNA level, this CDR3 is encoded by other sequences in the same sample as well. The V and J genes are TRBV2 and TRBJ2-5; no definite D call. V shed 6 bases and J shed 2 bases, with 7 bases lying between them. Germline V gene data show CDR1 as SNHLY and CDR2 as FYNNEI. The CDR3 extends over 12 amino acids. The CDR3 DNA reads TGTGCCAGCAGCGAGGCACAAGAGACCCAGTACTTC. This translates into CASSEAQETQYF.